This is a list of T cell receptor beta chains from one sample in a study of T cell changes during pregnancy in multiple sclerosis. Some clones are missing from TCRdb's copy, which holds only in-frame ones; the method was immunoSEQ multiplex PCR. This repertoire shows 95,000 to 100,000 clones, about 91% found once; its top ten account for around 3.2%. Sequences were derived from peripheral blood, sampled in the second trimester of pregnancy. The receptors were sampled from a female donor with multiple sclerosis, enrolled in a pregnancy study. CDR3s include the opening cysteine and the closing phenylalanine or tryptophan. Each record gives: V gene, J gene, CDR3 protein.

TRBV27,TRBJ2-3,CASSLRLAGYTDTQYF
TRBV11-2,TRBJ2-1,CASSNTGKQFF
TRBV5-5,TRBJ1-1,CASSLARDSANTEAFF
TRBV19,TRBJ1-5,CASRMAGNQPQHF
TRBV5-1,TRBJ2-1,CASFVAGEVEQFF
TRBV19,TRBJ2-3,CASSILAGGSTDTQYF
TRBV2,TRBJ2-1,CASQGQGEAWEFF
TRBV28,TRBJ2-7,CASSTFYEQYF
TRBV7-8,TRBJ1-1,CASSLAGTARGTEAFF
TRBV4-3,TRBJ2-3,CASSQAISGSTDTQYF
TRBV5-6,TRBJ2-7,CASSQDRGASYEQYF
TRBV19,TRBJ2-2,CASSIVVPGELFF
TRBV28,TRBJ2-7,CASSLYPMRSYEQYF
TRBV7-9,TRBJ2-3,CASSQTDTQYF
TRBV7-9,TRBJ1-2,CASSSGQGGYGYTF
TRBV9,TRBJ2-1,CASGPGLGWDNEQFF
TRBV6-6,TRBJ1-1,CASSLDSRVNTEAFF
TRBV10-3,TRBJ2-7,CAISELATYEQYF
TRBV18,TRBJ1-1,CASSPPGTVEAFF
TRBV6-5,TRBJ2-4,CASSYSGEDIQYF
TRBV27,TRBJ2-5,CASSFSADPQETQYF
TRBV9,TRBJ1-1,CASSVVLSGEAFF
TRBV11-1,TRBJ2-1,CASTTGQGNNEQFF
TRBV15,TRBJ2-3,CATSRDRAADTQYF
TRBV2,TRBJ1-5,CASSPGDYSNQPQHF
TRBV11-1,TRBJ2-7,CASSLSADPSYEQYF
TRBV7-9,TRBJ1-1,CASSPGLPEAFF
TRBV25-1,TRBJ2-1,CASSELWTSGRRDEQFF
TRBV27,TRBJ2-7,CASSLGQNYEQYF
TRBV21-1,TRBJ2-7,CASSKYSEGDRVTYEQYF
TRBV2,TRBJ1-4,CASSVNRGGGEKLFF
TRBV2,TRBJ1-2,CASSEPTGLYGYTF
TRBV7-9,TRBJ2-3,CASSPQGVGPDTQYF
TRBV19,TRBJ2-1,CASSTRQGKNEQFF
TRBV5-1,TRBJ2-1,CASSRRSGSGNEQFF
TRBV5-1,TRBJ2-2,CASSYSTSGTGELFF
TRBV10-3,TRBJ2-7,CAISFSGRGLGEQYF
TRBV29-1,TRBJ2-1,CSGAPTSGYNEQFF
TRBV4-2,TRBJ1-2,CASSQPGMRVNYGYTF
TRBV7-3,TRBJ1-1,CASSATGSLNTEAFF
TRBV13,TRBJ2-3,CASSLTGIPADTQYF
TRBV11-2,TRBJ2-7,CASSSTGTGISHEQYF
TRBV6-5,TRBJ2-7,CASRPWDSRTEQYF
TRBV11-3,TRBJ2-2,CASSPWGGGELFF
TRBV4-2,TRBJ2-7,CASSQGTQQYF
TRBV4-2,TRBJ2-5,CASSLGTDAGETQYF
TRBV28,TRBJ1-2,CASRASAGLDYGYTF
TRBV6-4,TRBJ1-1,CASRDLGGNTEAFF